This entry describes one TCR beta chain. This sample stems from a study of T cells expressing NK-cell markers. Study in general: Cells sorted as CD3+CD56+NKG2C+, CD3+CD56+NKG2C- and CD3+CD56-NKG2C+ T cells supplied the TCR beta repertoires.

Libraries used 5'RACE template switching adding universal primer site and UMIs. TCRdb re-called the 5' RACE reads; every CDR3 protein appears as one record, without DNA. This table lists about 390,000 distinct CDR3 sequences. This CDR3 spans 13 amino acids. The germline V gene encodes CDR1 LGHNA and CDR2 YNFKEQ. The sequencing input was blood T cells: a sorted CD56 or NKG2C T cell subset, CD4+ or CD8+ T cells, or bulk PBMC T cells (not recorded which). The sequence came from a woman aged 50 to 60 in good health. The V and J genes are TRBV4-2 and TRBJ1-2. CDR3 sequence reads: CASSQDHEGGYTF.